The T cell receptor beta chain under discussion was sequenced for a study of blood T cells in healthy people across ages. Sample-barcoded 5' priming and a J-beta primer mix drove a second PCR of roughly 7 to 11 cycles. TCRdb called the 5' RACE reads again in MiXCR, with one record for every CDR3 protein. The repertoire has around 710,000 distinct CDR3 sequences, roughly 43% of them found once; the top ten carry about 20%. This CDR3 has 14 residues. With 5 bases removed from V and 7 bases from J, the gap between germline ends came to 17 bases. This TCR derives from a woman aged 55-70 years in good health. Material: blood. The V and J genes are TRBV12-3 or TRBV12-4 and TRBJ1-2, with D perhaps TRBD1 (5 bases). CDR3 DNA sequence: TGTGCCAGCAGTGTAGGAGGGGAAGAGGGTGGCTACACCTTC. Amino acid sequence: CASSVGGEEGGYTF.